This record covers a single TCR beta chain. The sample originates from a study of blood T cell repertoires in COVID-19. Looking at the study overall: Sites in the United States, Italy and Spain provided acute and convalescent COVID-19 samples. T cells, B-cell-depleted T cells, or PBMCs provided the cDNA or gDNA that served as material.

Authors' analysis steps: Counts of nucleated cells, estimated from reference gene primer amplification, were obtained. Sequenced by immunoSEQ multiplex PCR; TCRdb stores in-frame clones only, minus some. That table furnishes V, J and clone size, whereas the DNA furnished D and trimming. Of under 130,000 clones listed, around four fifths are singletons. The CDR3 contains 13 residues. The germline V and J ends were trimmed by 5 bases and 6 bases, with 14 bases remaining between them. Germline values: CDR1 PRHDT, CDR2 FYEKMQ (reference sequence). The sample was peripheral blood. The chain recombines TRBV13 with TRBJ2-7, with D possibly matching TRBD1 (5 bases). The receptor's source is a human donor in a cohort sampled during active COVID-19. The CDR3 is CASSPGPQGEQYF. The DNA for the CDR3 is TGTGCCAGCAGCCCCGGGCCCCAGGGCGAGCAGTACTTC.